This TCR beta chain was captured by sequencing in a study of blood T cell repertoires in COVID-19. The V and J ends lost 2 bases and 4 bases respectively, with 16 bases between them. The CDR3 totals 16 residues. Germline assignment: CDR1 SGHKS and CDR2 YYEKEE (reference sequence). The repertoire was sequenced with immunoSEQ multiplex PCR; TCRdb's copy has only in-frame clones and lacks some. The data contain 200,000 to 250,000 clones, about 86% of them seen just once; the ten biggest clones take up more than 8.5%. This TCR derives from a woman aged 45 to 65 with COVID-19, enrolled during active disease. Sequences were obtained from peripheral blood. The V gene is TRBV5-5, the J gene TRBJ1-5; D perhaps matches TRBD1 (6 bases). This chain's CDR3 is CASSFETGRPNQPQHF. The CDR3 DNA is TGTGCCAGCAGCTTCGAGACAGGCCGACCTAATCAGCCCCAGCATTTT.